This TCR beta chain was documented in a study of monozygotic twins with inflammatory bowel disease. Broader study findings: Distinction of different T cell subtypes was not possible.

TCRdb reanalyzed the 5' RACE reads and collapses them to one entry per CDR3 protein, without DNA. Its clone listing holds approximately 330,000 distinct CDR3 sequences. This CDR3 spans 14 amino acids. Germline lookup yields CDR1 SGHNT and CDR2 YYREEE (reference sequence). In the case of this clonotype: The antigen remains undetermined.

Sequencing was performed on blood. The receptor was derived from a human donor with ulcerative colitis or Crohn's disease, or a healthy co-twin of an affected twin (not recorded which). The V call is TRBV5-4, the J call TRBJ2-7; TCRdb outputs TRBD2, but without DNA this stays unchecked. The chain's CDR3 is CASSLGLAGGEQYF.